The T cell receptor (beta chain) described here comes from a study of control samples from healthy donors and cancer patients. Trimming removed 2 bases from V and 1 base from J, with 14 bases in between. Germline lookup yields CDR1 GTSNPN and CDR2 SVGIG (reference sequence). The CDR3 sequence is 15 residues long. Measured with immunoSEQ multiplex PCR; TCRdb has only the in-frame clones, and not every one. This table holds 230,000 or so clones, around 94% found once. This clone has just one count. The sequence derives from a man aged 45 to 65 in good health. Sequencing input: blood. V is TRBV30 and J is TRBJ1-1, with D maybe TRBD1 (5 bases). The CDR3 sequence: CAWSRAGSRNTEAFF. Here the CDR3 DNA reads TGTGCCTGGAGTAGGGCAGGGAGTAGGAACACTGAAGCTTTCTTT.